Listed here is a single T cell receptor (beta chain). Antigen specificity is unknown. This record comes from a study of cytomegalovirus exposure and HLA in healthy donors. Study overall: Researchers found that about four fifths of 350 to 500 genotyped donors fell within the Caucasian-associated ancestry cluster. The study, taken as a whole, reports: Near-uniform donor sequencing depth was presumed by presence/absence analyses.

The PCR was carried out with 60 Vbeta primers and 13 Jbeta primers. The method was immunoSEQ multiplex PCR; TCRdb's version includes in-frame clones alone and lacks a portion of them. The table records some 150,000 clones, about 72% of them present only once. Germline V gives CDR1 SGHTA, CDR2 FQGNSA. J gave up 3 bases and V 2 bases, and 3 bases lay outside the gene matches. The CDR3 sequence is 15 residues long. The chain recombines TRBV7-2 with TRBJ1-4, with 7 bases that match TRBD1. Material for sequencing was PBMCs. The receptor was derived from a man aged 55 to 70 in good health and CMV-seronegative. CDR3: CASSLNRGANEKLFF. In DNA, the CDR3 is TGTGCCAGCAGCTTAAACAGGGGAGCTAATGAAAAACTGTTTTTT.